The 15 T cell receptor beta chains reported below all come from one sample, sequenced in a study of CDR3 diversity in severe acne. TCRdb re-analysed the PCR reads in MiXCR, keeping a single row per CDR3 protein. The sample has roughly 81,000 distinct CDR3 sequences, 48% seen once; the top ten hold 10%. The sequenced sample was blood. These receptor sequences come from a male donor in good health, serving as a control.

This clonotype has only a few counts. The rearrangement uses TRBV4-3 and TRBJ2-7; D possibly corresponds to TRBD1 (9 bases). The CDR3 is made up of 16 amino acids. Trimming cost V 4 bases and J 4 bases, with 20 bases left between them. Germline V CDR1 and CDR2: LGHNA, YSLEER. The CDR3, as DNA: TGCGCCAGCAGCCCCCGGGGGGGACAGGGTGGATACGAGCAGTACTTC. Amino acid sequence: CASSPRGGQGGYEQYF.

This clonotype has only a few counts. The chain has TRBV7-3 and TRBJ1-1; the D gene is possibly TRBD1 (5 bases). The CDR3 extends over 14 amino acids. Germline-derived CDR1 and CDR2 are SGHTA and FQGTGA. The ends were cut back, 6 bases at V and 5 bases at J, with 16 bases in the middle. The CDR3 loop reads CASSSGEARTEAFF. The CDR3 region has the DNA TGTGCCAGCAGTTCGGGGGAGGCGAGGACTGAAGCTTTCTTT.

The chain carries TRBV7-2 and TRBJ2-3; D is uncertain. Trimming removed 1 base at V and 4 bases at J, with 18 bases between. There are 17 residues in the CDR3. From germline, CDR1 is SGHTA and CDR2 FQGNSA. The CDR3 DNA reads TGTGCCAGCAGCTTAGAGGTTAAGGGATTCAGGCCAGATACGCAGTATTTT. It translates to CASSLEVKGFRPDTQYF.

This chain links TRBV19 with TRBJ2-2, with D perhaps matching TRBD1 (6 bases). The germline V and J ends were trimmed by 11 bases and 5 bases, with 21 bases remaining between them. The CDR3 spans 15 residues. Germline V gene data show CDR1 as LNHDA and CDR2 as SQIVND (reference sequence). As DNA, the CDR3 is TGTGCCCTCCATCGACGGCAGGGGAATACCGGGGAGCTGTTTTTT. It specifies CALHRRQGNTGELFF.

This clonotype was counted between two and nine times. CDR3 amino acids: CASSLGQAANSPLHF. CDR3 DNA sequence: TGTGCCAGCAGCCTAGGACAGGCTGCTAATTCACCCCTCCACTTT. The genes are TRBV12-3 or TRBV12-4 and TRBJ1-6; 7 positions match TRBD1. The CDR3 runs to 15 residues. V trimming: 6 bases; J trimming: 6 bases; junction bases outside the gene matches: 8.

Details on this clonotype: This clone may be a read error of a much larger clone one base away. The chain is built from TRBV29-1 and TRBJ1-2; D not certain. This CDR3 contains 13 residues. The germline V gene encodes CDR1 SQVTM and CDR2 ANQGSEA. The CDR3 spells CSVDPQDDYGYPF. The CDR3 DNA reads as TGCAGCGTTGACCCTCAGGATGACTATGGCTACCCCTTC.

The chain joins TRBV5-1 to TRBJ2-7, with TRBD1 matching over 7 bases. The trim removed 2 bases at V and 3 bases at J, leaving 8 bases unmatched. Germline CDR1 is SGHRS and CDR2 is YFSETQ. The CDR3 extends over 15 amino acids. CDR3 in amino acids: CASSFGTALIYEQYF. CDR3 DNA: TGCGCCAGCAGCTTTGGGACAGCTTTAATCTACGAGCAGTACTTC.

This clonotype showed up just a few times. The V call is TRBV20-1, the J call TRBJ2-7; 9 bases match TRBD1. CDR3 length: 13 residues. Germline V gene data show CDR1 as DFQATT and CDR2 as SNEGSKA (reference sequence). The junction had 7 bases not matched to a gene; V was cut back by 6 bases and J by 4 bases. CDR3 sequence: CSASTGGGYEQYF. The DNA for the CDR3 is TGCAGTGCCTCCACAGGGGGCGGGTACGAGCAGTACTTC.

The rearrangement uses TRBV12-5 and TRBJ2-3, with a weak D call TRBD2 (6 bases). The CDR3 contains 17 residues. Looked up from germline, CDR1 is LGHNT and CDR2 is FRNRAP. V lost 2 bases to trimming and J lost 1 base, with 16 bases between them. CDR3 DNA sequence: TGTGCTAGTGGTTTGCACGCGGTTTGGGGGGGCACAGATACGCAGTATTTT. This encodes CASGLHAVWGGTDTQYF.

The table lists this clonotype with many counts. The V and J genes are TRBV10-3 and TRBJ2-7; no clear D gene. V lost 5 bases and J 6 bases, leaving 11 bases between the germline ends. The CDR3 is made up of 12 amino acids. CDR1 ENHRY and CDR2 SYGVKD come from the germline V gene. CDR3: CAISHQASEQYF. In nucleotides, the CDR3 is TGTGCCATCAGTCACCAGGCCTCCGAGCAGTACTTC.

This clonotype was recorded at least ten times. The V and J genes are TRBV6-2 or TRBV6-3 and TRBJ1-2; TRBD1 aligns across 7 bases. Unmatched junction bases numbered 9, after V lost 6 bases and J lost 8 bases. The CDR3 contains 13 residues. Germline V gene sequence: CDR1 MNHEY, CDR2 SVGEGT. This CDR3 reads CASRPDRPGGYTF. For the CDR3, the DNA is TGTGCCAGCAGACCGGACAGGCCTGGGGGCTACACCTTC.

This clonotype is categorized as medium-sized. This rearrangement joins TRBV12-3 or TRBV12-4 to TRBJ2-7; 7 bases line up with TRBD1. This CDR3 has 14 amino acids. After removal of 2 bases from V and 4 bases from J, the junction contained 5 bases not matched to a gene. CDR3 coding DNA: TGTGCCAGCAGTTTAACAGGGGTTAAGTACGAGCAGTACTTC. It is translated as CASSLTGVKYEQYF.

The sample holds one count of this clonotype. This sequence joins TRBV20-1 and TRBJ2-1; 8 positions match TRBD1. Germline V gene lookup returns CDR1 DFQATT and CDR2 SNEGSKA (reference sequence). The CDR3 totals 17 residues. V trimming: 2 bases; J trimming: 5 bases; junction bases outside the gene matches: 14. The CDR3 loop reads CSARTGAGGSLNNEQFF. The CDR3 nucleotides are TGCAGTGCTAGAACCGGGGCAGGGGGCAGCCTGAACAATGAGCAGTTCTTC.

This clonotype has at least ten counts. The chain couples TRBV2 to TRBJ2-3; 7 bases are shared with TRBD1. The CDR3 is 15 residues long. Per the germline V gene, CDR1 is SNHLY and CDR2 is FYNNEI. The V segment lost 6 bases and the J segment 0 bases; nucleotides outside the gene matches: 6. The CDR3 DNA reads TGTGCCAGCAGCCCCGGGACAGCAAGCACAGATACGCAGTATTTT. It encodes CASSPGTASTDTQYF.

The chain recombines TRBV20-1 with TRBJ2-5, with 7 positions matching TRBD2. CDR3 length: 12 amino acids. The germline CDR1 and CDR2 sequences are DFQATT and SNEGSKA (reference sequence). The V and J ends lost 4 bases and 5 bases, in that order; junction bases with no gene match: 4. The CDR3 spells CSATGGGETQYF. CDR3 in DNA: TGCAGTGCTACCGGGGGAGGGGAGACCCAGTACTTC.